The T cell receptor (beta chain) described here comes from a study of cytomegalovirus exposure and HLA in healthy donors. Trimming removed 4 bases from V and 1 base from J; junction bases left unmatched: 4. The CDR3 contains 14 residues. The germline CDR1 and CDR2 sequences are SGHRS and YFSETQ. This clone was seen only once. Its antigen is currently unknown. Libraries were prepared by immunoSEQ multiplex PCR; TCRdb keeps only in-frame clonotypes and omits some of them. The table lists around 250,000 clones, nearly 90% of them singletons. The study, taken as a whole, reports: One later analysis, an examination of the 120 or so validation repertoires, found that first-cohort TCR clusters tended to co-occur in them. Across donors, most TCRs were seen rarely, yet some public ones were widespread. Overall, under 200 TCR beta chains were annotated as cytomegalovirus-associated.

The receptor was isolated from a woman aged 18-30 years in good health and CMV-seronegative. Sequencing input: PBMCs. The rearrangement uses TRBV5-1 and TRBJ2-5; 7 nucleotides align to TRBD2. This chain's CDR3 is CASSTGLVQETQYF. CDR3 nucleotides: TGCGCCAGCAGCACCGGACTAGTCCAAGAGACCCAGTACTTC.